This TCR beta chain came from a study of CD8 T cells in ankylosing spondylitis. With regard to this clonotype: Its antigen remains unknown.

Overall study findings and caveats: In reactive arthritis synovial fluid and blood, some motif variants had been reported before. Blood of patients with ankylosing spondylitis appeared to be characterized by a TCR beta motif of several highly homologous variants.

TCRdb used MiXCR to reprocess the 5' RACE reads, holding one entry per CDR3 protein. There are approximately 550,000 distinct CDR3 sequences in the sample; roughly 13% occur only once, and around 6.8% lies in the top ten. The origin of this receptor is a male donor with ankylosing spondylitis. Material: blood, either unsorted or a sorted T cell fraction (not recorded which).

The CDR3 here is CASRETGELFF. The CDR3 coding sequence is TGCGCCAGCAGGGAAACCGGGGAGCTGTTTTTT. The V call is TRBV10-1, the J call TRBJ2-2; the D is unclear. V lost 6 bases, J lost 5 bases, and 4 bases lay in between. CDR1 is WNHNN, CDR2 SYGVQD, per germline (reference sequence). The CDR3 is 11 residues long.